Below are 9 T cell receptor beta chains sequenced from a single sample in a study of beta chain features in type 1 diabetes. These receptors are not linked to any known antigen. Findings of the study overall: Moderately but significantly shorter TCRB CDR3s were found in Type 1 diabetes patients in all four CD4+ subsets.

cDNA synthesis used the whole RNA isolate, giving expressed TCRB sequences. The method was immunoSEQ multiplex PCR; TCRdb's version includes in-frame clones alone and lacks a portion of them. The sample carries 95,000 to 110,000 clones, over 25% recorded once. Material for sequencing was central memory CD4+ T cells from blood. All receptors come from a woman aged 18 to 35 with type 1 diabetes.

This clone was seen only a few times. This sequence joins TRBV10-3 and TRBJ2-5, with TRBD2 matching over 9 bases. Germline V gene data show CDR1 as ENHRY and CDR2 as SYGVKD. Trimming took 6 bases from V and 2 from J; bases not matched to a gene: 13. This CDR3 has 17 amino acids. In nucleotides, the CDR3 is TGTGCCATCAGCCTCGGGACTAGCTCGGGCCAACAAGAGACCCAGTACTTC. As protein: CAISLGTSSGQQETQYF.

The chain is built from TRBV7-8 and TRBJ1-4; D is unresolved. The CDR3 runs 15 residues. From germline, CDR1 is SGHVS and CDR2 FQNEAQ. The V end lost 2 bases, the J end lost 2 bases, and 9 bases lay between the germline ends. DNA for the CDR3: TGTGCCAGCAGCTTATTCGTGGCCACTAATGAAAAACTGTTTTTT. Translated: CASSLFVATNEKLFF.

The V gene is TRBV11-2, the J gene TRBJ2-1, with D perhaps TRBD1 (6 bases). Deletions cut 1 base from V and 5 bases from J, with 12 bases between. CDR1 is SGHAT and CDR2 is FQNNGV in the germline V gene. CDR3 length: 15 amino acids. DNA of the CDR3: TGTGCCAGCAGCTTAGCTACCGGGACACACAATGAGCAGTTCTTC. Translated: CASSLATGTHNEQFF.

The rearrangement uses TRBV30 and TRBJ2-5; 7 bases align to TRBD2. Looked up from germline, CDR1 is GTSNPN and CDR2 is SVGIG (reference sequence). The CDR3 totals 12 residues. Unmatched junction bases numbered 7, after V lost 8 bases and J lost 4 bases. CDR3 sequence: CAGGGGGETQYF. CDR3 DNA sequence: TGTGCCGGAGGCGGCGGGGGAGAGACCCAGTACTTC. Filled out from reference TRBV30 and TRBJ2-5, the complete variable domain reads SQTIHQWPATLVQPVGSPLSLECTVEGTSNPNLYWYRQAAGRGLQLLFYSVGIGQISSEVPQNLSASRPQDRQFILSSKKLLLSDSGFYLCAGGGGGETQYFGPGTRLLVL.

The J gene is TRBJ2-1, the V gene TRBV7-2, with TRBD1 matching over 7 bases. The ends lost 5 bases at V and 7 bases at J; junction bases unmatched: 11. CDR3 size: 15 residues. Per the germline V gene, CDR1 is SGHTA and CDR2 is FQGNSA. This chain's CDR3 is CASSPGRQGTNEQFF. The CDR3 DNA follows: TGTGCCAGCAGCCCTGGGAGACAGGGAACGAATGAGCAGTTCTTC.

The DNA of the CDR3 is TGTGCCAGCAGTGCTTCTAGCGGGATGTACAATGAGCAGTTCTTC. Amino acid sequence: CASSASSGMYNEQFF. J is TRBJ2-1 and V is TRBV6-5; 9 nucleotides agree with TRBD2. The CDR3 extends over 15 amino acids. CDR1 MNHEY and CDR2 SVGAGI come from the germline V gene. V trimming: 5 bases; J trimming: 4 bases; junction bases outside the gene matches: 6.

V and J are TRBV7-2 and TRBJ2-7; 11 positions agree with TRBD2. The CDR3 extends over 17 amino acids. CDR1 and CDR2 from the germline V gene are SGHTA and FQGNSA. V lost 1 base to trimming and J lost 3 bases; unmatched junction nucleotides: 8. The CDR3 spells CASSLVSGTSGHYEQYF. The DNA of the CDR3 is TGTGCCAGCAGCTTAGTTTCCGGGACTAGCGGACACTACGAGCAGTACTTC.

This clone occurred a few times. The chain is built from TRBV30 and TRBJ2-5; D is perhaps TRBD2 (5 bases). V gave up 2 bases and J gave up 5 bases, with 12 bases separating them. The CDR3 is 13 residues long. Germline CDR1 GTSNPN, CDR2 SVGIG (reference sequence). The CDR3 DNA sequence: TGTGCCTGGAGTCCAGGACTGCGGGAGACCCAGTACTTC. Translation gives CAWSPGLRETQYF.

The table lists this clone with a few counts. CDR3 bases: TGCGCCAGCAGCTTGAATTATGGGGCCACAGATACGCAGTATTTT. Amino acids: CASSLNYGATDTQYF. The V and J genes are TRBV5-1 and TRBJ2-3; tentative D call: TRBD1 (5 bases). This CDR3 region has 15 residues. The germline gives CDR1 SGHRS, CDR2 YFSETQ. The V gene lost 1 base and the J gene lost 2 bases, with 11 bases spanning the gap.